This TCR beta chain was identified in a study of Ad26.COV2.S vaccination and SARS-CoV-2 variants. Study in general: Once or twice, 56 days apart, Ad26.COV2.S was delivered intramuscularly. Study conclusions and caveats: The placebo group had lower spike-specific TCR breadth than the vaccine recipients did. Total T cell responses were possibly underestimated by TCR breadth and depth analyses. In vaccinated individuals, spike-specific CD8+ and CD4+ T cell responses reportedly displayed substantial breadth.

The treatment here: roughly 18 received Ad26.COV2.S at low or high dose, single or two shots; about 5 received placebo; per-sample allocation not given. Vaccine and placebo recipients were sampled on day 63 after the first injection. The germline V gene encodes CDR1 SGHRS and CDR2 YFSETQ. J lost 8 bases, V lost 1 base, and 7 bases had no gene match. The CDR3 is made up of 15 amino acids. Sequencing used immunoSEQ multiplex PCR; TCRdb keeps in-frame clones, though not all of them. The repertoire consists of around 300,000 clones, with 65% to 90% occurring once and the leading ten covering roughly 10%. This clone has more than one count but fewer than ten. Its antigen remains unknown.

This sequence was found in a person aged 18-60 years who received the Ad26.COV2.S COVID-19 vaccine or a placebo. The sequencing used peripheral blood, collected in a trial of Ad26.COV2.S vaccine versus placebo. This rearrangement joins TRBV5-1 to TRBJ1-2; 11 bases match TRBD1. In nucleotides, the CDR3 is TGCGCCAGCAGCTTGTCGGACAGGGGGCAGGAAGGCTACACCTTC. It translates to CASSLSDRGQEGYTF. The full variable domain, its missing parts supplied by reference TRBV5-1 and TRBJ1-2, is KAGVTQTPRYLIKTRGQQVTLSCSPISGHRSVSWYQQTPGQGLQFLFEYFSETQRNKGNFPGRFSGRQFSNSRSEMNVSTLELGDSALYLCASSLSDRGQEGYTFGSGTRLTVV.